The next 6 T cell receptor beta chains were all read from a single sample in a study of T cells in Graves' hyperthyroidism and ophthalmopathy. TCR beta CDR3 regions were amplified from RNA. TCR CDR3 underwent first-round RT-PCR with the HTBI primer set. In TCRdb, the multiplex PCR reads were re-called with MiXCR into one record per CDR3 protein. The table records approximately 330,000 distinct CDR3 sequences, roughly an eighth of them present only once. Specimen: blood. These receptor sequences come from a middle-aged woman with Graves' ophthalmopathy.

This rearrangement joins TRBV5-4 to TRBJ2-2; D unresolved. Germline assignment: CDR1 SGHNT and CDR2 YYREEE (reference sequence). The V and J ends lost 0 bases and 4 bases respectively, with 7 bases between them. The CDR3 consists of 14 residues. CDR3 in DNA: TGTGCCAGCAGCTTGGAGGCCACCACCGGGGAGCTGTTTTTT. Translated: CASSLEATTGELFF.

The sample holds a few counts of this clonotype. V usage is TRBV11-2 and J usage is TRBJ2-5, with TRBD1 as a possible D gene (6 bases). There are 15 residues in the CDR3. Germline values: CDR1 SGHAT, CDR2 FQNNGV. The V end lost 6 bases, the J end lost 0 bases, and 14 bases lay between the germline ends. The CDR3 here is CASSYRAGDQETQYF. CDR3 nucleotide sequence: TGTGCCAGCAGTTACAGGGCGGGCGACCAAGAGACCCAGTACTTC.

The V call is TRBV29-1, the J call TRBJ2-7; perhaps TRBD1 as D (6 bases). This CDR3 is 13 amino acids long. Germline V lookup: CDR1 SQVTM, CDR2 ANQGSEA. The ends were cut back, 4 bases at V and 2 bases at J, with 12 bases in the middle. CDR3 residues: CSVVRGSAYEQYF. The CDR3 bases are TGCAGCGTTGTAAGGGGGAGCGCCTACGAGCAGTACTTC.

This clonotype was detected many times. This chain uses TRBV30 with TRBJ1-5; D unresolved. This CDR3 is built from 13 residues. The germline gives CDR1 GTSNPN, CDR2 SVGIG (reference sequence). The V gene lost 1 base and the J gene lost 2 bases, with 6 bases spanning the gap. Here the CDR3 reads CAWSGGGNQPQHF. For the CDR3, the DNA is TGTGCCTGGAGTGGGGGAGGCAATCAGCCCCAGCATTTT.

The chain recombines TRBV5-6 with TRBJ2-1; 7 nucleotides align to TRBD2. The trim removed 3 bases at V and 7 bases at J, leaving 10 bases unmatched. The CDR3 spans 15 residues. Germline V gene sequence: CDR1 SGHDT, CDR2 YYEEEE. CDR3 in DNA: TGTGCCAGCAGCTCTCTCGGTTTGGGAGGGAATGAGCAGTTCTTC. Translated, it gives CASSSLGLGGNEQFF.

This clonotype was recorded many times. The chain employs TRBV20-1 and TRBJ1-5; no clear D. Between the trimmed V and J ends, which lost 3 bases and 3 bases, there was a span of 9 bases. The CDR3 loop spans 13 amino acids. Germline V gene data show CDR1 as DFQATT and CDR2 as SNEGSKA (reference sequence). CDR3 sequence: CSASTGVNQPQHF. Written as DNA, the CDR3 is TGCAGTGCTAGCACTGGGGTCAATCAGCCCCAGCATTTT.